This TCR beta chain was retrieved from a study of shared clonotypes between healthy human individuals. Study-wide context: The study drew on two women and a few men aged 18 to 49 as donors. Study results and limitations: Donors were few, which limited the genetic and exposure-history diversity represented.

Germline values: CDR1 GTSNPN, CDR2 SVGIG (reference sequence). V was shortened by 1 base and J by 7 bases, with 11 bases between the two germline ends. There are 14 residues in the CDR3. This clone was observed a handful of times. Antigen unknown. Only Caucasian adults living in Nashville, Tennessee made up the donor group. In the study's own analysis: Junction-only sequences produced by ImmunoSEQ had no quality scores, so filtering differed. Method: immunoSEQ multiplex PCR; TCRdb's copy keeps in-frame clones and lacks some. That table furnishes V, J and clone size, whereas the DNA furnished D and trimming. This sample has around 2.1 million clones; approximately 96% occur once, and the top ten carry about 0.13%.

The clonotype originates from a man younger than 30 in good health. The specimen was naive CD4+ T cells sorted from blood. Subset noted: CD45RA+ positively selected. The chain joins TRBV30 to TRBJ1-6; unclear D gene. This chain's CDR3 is CAWSEGSENSPLHF. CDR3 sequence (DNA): TGTGCCTGGAGTGAGGGCAGTGAGAATTCACCCCTCCACTTT.